This T cell receptor beta chain appears in the sequencing data of a study of early T cells in non-severe SARS-CoV-2 infection. Study context: From unsorted whole blood, bulk RNA was sequenced, and the chains remained unpaired. Notes on the study in general: VDJdb-based annotation leaned toward anti-spike CD8 responses and missed private and CD4 specificities.

Researchers tagged individual cDNA molecules with unique molecular identifiers. A single record per CDR3 protein comes from TCRdb applying MiXCR to the 5' RACE reads. The repertoire has about 48,000 distinct CDR3 sequences, around 10% of them found once; the top ten carry roughly 8.3%. CDR1 and CDR2 from the germline V gene are SQVTM and ANQGSEA. J gave up 2 bases and V 4 bases, and 6 bases lay outside the gene matches. There are 14 residues in the CDR3. This clonotype was counted a few times. The antigen is not known. The clonotype originates from an adult who was a healthcare worker with PCR-confirmed SARS-CoV-2 infection or an uninfected control (not recorded which). Sequencing used whole blood. The rearrangement uses TRBV29-1 and TRBJ2-3; 7 bases are a match to TRBD2. For the CDR3, the DNA is TGCAGCGTTGCGGGGGACTATACCACAGATACGCAGTATTTT. This codes for CSVAGDYTTDTQYF.